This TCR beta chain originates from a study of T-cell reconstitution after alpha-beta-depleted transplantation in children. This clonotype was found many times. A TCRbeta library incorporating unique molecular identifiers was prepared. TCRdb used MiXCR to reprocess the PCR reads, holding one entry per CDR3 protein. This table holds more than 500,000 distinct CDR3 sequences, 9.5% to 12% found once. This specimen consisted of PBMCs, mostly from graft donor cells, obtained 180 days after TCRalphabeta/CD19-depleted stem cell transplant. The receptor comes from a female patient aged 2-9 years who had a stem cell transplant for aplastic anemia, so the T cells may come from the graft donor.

The CDR3 DNA reads as TGTGCCAGCAGTACCGCTAGGAGAGAGCAGTACTTC. Its translation: CASSTARREQYF. The chain carries TRBV28 and TRBJ2-7; D is unresolved. V lost 5 bases to trimming and J lost 7 bases, with 12 bases between them. Germline values: CDR1 MDHEN, CDR2 SYDVKM. This CDR3 comprises 12 residues.